Below, 21 T cell receptor beta chains from the same sample are listed, as sequenced in a study of T-cell reconstitution after alpha-beta-depleted transplantation in children. For TCRbeta, the library was prepared with unique molecular identifiers. TCRdb recomputed calls from the PCR reads with MiXCR, one row per CDR3 protein. The sample has approximately 520,000 distinct CDR3 sequences, 9.5% to 12% seen once. The input for sequencing was PBMCs, mostly from graft donor cells, taken 180 days after TCRalphabeta/CD19-depleted stem cell transplant. Receptors originate from a female patient between 2 and 15 years old who had a stem cell transplant for aplastic anemia, so the T cells may come from the graft donor.

This clonotype was recorded many times. This chain connects TRBV5-1 to TRBJ2-2; 8 nucleotides agree with TRBD2. This CDR3 has 19 residues. Germline V gene sequence: CDR1 SGHRS, CDR2 YFSETQ. V lost 0 bases, J lost 4 bases, and 14 bases stayed unmatched. The CDR3 DNA sequence: TGCGCCAGCAGCTTGGGTCTTAGCGGGACCAGCTCGCTCACCGGGGAGCTGTTTTTT. It specifies CASSLGLSGTSSLTGELFF.

This clonotype was observed at least ten times. The V and J genes are TRBV20-1 and TRBJ1-5, with no clear D. Germline V CDR1 and CDR2: DFQATT, SNEGSKA (reference sequence). The CDR3 is 17 amino acids. V lost 3 bases and J 0 bases, leaving 18 bases between the germline ends. CDR3: CSASEGRRGYSNQPQHF. The CDR3 coding sequence is TGCAGTGCTAGCGAGGGCAGGCGGGGTTATAGCAATCAGCCCCAGCATTTT.

This clonotype was counted ten times or more. The chain recombines TRBV12-3 or TRBV12-4 with TRBJ2-3; TRBD2 agrees at 10 bases. Losses at the gene ends were 6 bases for V and 2 bases for J; bases not matched to a gene: 11. The CDR3 has 17 amino acids. The CDR3 DNA is TGTGCCAGCAGCCCCCGGGGAGCGGGAGGGTTCACAGATACGCAGTATTTT. The encoded protein is CASSPRGAGGFTDTQYF.

This clonotype was seen more than once but under ten times. The chain joins TRBV20-1 to TRBJ2-3; D tentatively reads TRBD1 or TRBD2 (5 bases each). V was clipped by 3 bases and J by 1 base, with 11 bases between them. The CDR3 consists of 14 residues. CDR1 is DFQATT, CDR2 SNEGSKA, per germline (reference sequence). The CDR3 DNA is TGCAGTGCTAGGGGGACCGAGGGCACAGATACGCAGTATTTT. This encodes CSARGTEGTDTQYF.

The chain has TRBV21-1 and TRBJ2-7; TRBD1 is taken as the D call from the table, unchecked against the DNA. TRBV21-1 is classified as a pseudogene. This CDR3 comprises 13 residues. The CDR3 DNA is TGTGCCAGCAGCAATCTGTCTAGTGGCGAGCAGTACGTC. Its protein is CASSNLSSGEQYV.

The rearrangement uses TRBV6-2 or TRBV6-3 and TRBJ2-1; TRBD1 might be the D (6 bases). CDR3 length equals 16 residues. Germline V gives CDR1 MNHEY, CDR2 SVGEGT. The V gene lost 2 bases and the J gene lost 3 bases, with 14 bases spanning the gap. The CDR3 loop reads CASSYVGRGHYNEQFF. CDR3 bases: TGTGCCAGCAGTTACGTAGGCAGGGGCCACTACAATGAGCAGTTCTTC.

This clonotype was detected many times. V gene TRBV29-1 combines with J gene TRBJ1-2; D gene unclear. The CDR3 covers 12 residues. V shed 2 bases and J shed 5 bases, with 9 bases lying between them. Germline CDR1 is SQVTM and CDR2 is ANQGSEA. The CDR3 is CSVEPSLYGYTF. DNA for the CDR3: TGCAGCGTTGAACCTTCCCTTTATGGCTACACCTTC.

This chain connects TRBV27 to TRBJ2-7; D unresolved. The CDR3 loop spans 13 amino acids. V was cut by 6 bases and J by 4 bases, with 13 bases left in between. The V gene's germline CDR1 is MNHEY and CDR2 SMNVEV (reference sequence). The chain's CDR3 is CASSHPPPYEQYF. The CDR3 DNA reads as TGTGCCAGCAGCCACCCGCCCCCGTACGAGCAGTACTTC.

This clonotype has only a few counts. The gene calls are TRBV10-1 and TRBJ2-2, with D unresolved. V was cut by 7 bases and J by 3 bases, with 9 bases left in between. CDR3 length: 13 amino acids. Germline V CDR1 and CDR2: WNHNN, SYGVQD (reference sequence). This chain's CDR3 is CASILRYTGELFF. CDR3 DNA: TGCGCCAGCATTCTCCGGTACACCGGGGAGCTGTTTTTT.

This clonotype turned up a few times. This sequence joins TRBV28 and TRBJ1-2; 8 bases line up with TRBD1. Germline CDR1 is MDHEN and CDR2 is SYDVKM. This CDR3 region has 14 residues. The trim removed 5 bases at V and 4 bases at J, leaving 6 bases unmatched. CDR3 amino acids: CASSPRDRFYGYTF. CDR3 in DNA: TGTGCCAGCAGTCCCCGGGACAGGTTCTATGGCTACACCTTC.

The chain joins TRBV7-7 to TRBJ2-5; either TRBD1 or TRBD2 may supply D (5 bases each). V shed 4 bases and J shed 2 bases, with 11 bases lying between them. Germline assignment: CDR1 SSHAT and CDR2 FNYEAQ (reference sequence). The CDR3 loop spans 14 amino acids. Here the CDR3 DNA reads TGTGCCAGCAGCTCAGGGCCGGGGCAAGAGACCCAGTACTTC. Translated, it gives CASSSGPGQETQYF.

V gene TRBV27 combines with J gene TRBJ2-1, with D perhaps matching TRBD2 (6 bases). This CDR3 spans 13 amino acids. V was shortened by 3 bases and J by 7 bases, with 10 bases between the two germline ends. In germline, CDR1 is MNHEY, CDR2 SMNVEV (reference sequence). The CDR3 DNA is TGTGCCAGCAGTTTTCGGCGGGAAAATGAGCAGTTCTTC. Encoded protein: CASSFRRENEQFF.

This clonotype was recorded a few times. The rearrangement joins TRBV28 to TRBJ2-7; D is possibly TRBD1 (6 bases). Germline values: CDR1 MDHEN, CDR2 SYDVKM. This CDR3 is built from 15 residues. Trimming stripped 5 bases from V and 1 base from J, with 15 bases between. CDR3 DNA: TGTGCCAGCAGTCCCGGCGGTCAGGGGTCCTACGAGCAGTACTTC. Translation gives CASSPGGQGSYEQYF.

This clonotype appeared a few times. V and J are TRBV4-3 and TRBJ2-3, with a tentative D call TRBD1 (5 bases). The germline gives CDR1 LGHNA, CDR2 YSLEER. The CDR3 extends over 18 amino acids. Trimming cost V 0 bases and J 4 bases, with 20 bases left between them. The CDR3 coding sequence is TGCGCCAGCAGCCAAGAACCGCCGGATAGGGGTGTTGCAGATACGCAGTATTTT. The encoded protein is CASSQEPPDRGVADTQYF.

This chain joins TRBV9 and TRBJ2-5; TRBD1 aligns across 9 bases. CDR1 is SGDLS and CDR2 is YYNGEE in the germline V gene. CDR3 length: 16 residues. V was pared by 0 bases and J by 5 bases, with 8 bases of the junction left unmatched. The CDR3 DNA follows: TGTGCCAGCAGCGTAGGCCTTGGGACAGGGTACGAGACCCAGTACTTC. This gives the protein CASSVGLGTGYETQYF.

The rearrangement joins TRBV3-1 to TRBJ2-7, with TRBD1 matching over 10 bases. This CDR3 region has 14 residues. Germline CDR1 LGHDT, CDR2 YNNKEL (reference sequence). The V and J ends lost 4 bases and 3 bases, in that order; junction bases with no gene match: 3. This CDR3 reads CASSRRDRGYEQYV. For the CDR3, the DNA is TGTGCCAGCAGCCGCCGGGACAGGGGCTACGAGCAGTACGTC.

Here the CDR3 DNA reads TGTGCCAGCAGTTACTGGCCCCGACAGGGGGCTCAGGGGGAGCAGTTCTTC. It translates to CASSYWPRQGAQGEQFF. The chain uses TRBV6-2 or TRBV6-3 and TRBJ2-1, with TRBD1 matching over 10 bases. The trim removed 1 base at V and 10 bases at J, leaving 13 bases unmatched. The V gene's germline CDR1 is MNHEY and CDR2 SVGEGT. This CDR3 has 17 residues.

This clonotype was picked up a small number of times. The chain combines TRBV20-1 with TRBJ1-1, with D uncertain. Germline values: CDR1 DFQATT, CDR2 SNEGSKA (reference sequence). V dropped 3 bases and J dropped 1 base, with 6 bases sitting between them. The CDR3 totals 12 residues. The CDR3 DNA reads TGCAGTGCTAGTGACACGAACACTGAAGCTTTCTTT. Amino acid sequence: CSASDTNTEAFF.

There are many counts of this clonotype. V and J are TRBV10-3 and TRBJ2-2, with 8 bases matching TRBD1. Trimming took 1 base from V and 3 from J; bases not matched to a gene: 19. CDR3 length: 21 residues. Germline CDR1 and CDR2: ENHRY and SYGVKD. The CDR3 reads CAISEFWPGTGGLGDTGELFF. The CDR3, as DNA: TGTGCCATCAGTGAGTTTTGGCCCGGGACAGGTGGCCTTGGTGACACCGGGGAGCTGTTTTTT.

V gene TRBV18 combines with J gene TRBJ2-7; TRBD2 matches at 10 bases. The CDR3 is 16 residues long. J gave up 2 bases and V 3 bases, and 7 bases lay outside the gene matches. From germline, CDR1 is KGHSH and CDR2 LQKENI. This CDR3 reads CASSPLAGAGTYEQYV. The CDR3, as DNA: TGTGCCAGCTCACCGCTAGCGGGAGCAGGGACCTACGAGCAGTACGTC.

With regard to this clonotype: The junction does not match germline at one end; this may be a read error. This chain connects TRBV12-3 or TRBV12-4 to TRBJ2-3, with D possibly matching TRBD1 (5 bases). The CDR3 spans 14 residues. CDR3 sequence: CASSLGQSTATQYF. CDR3 sequence (DNA): TGTGCCAGCAGTTTAGGGCAGTCGACAGCTACGCAGTATTTT.